The 3 T cell receptor beta chains below come from one sample, sequenced in a study of T cell responses to AZD1222 COVID-19 vaccine. Using immunoSEQ multiplex PCR, the repertoire was profiled, and TCRdb retains in-frame clones only, with some absent. The table shows around 120,000 clones, with roughly 90% occurring only once. The sample here was peripheral blood, taken on day 0 of AZD1222 vaccination. All receptors come from an adult in good health.

Remarks on this clone: An end of the junction does not agree with germline; a read error may underlie this. The chain combines TRBV7-9 with TRBJ1-3, with a possible D match to TRBD1 (5 bases). Per germline, CDR1 SEHNR and CDR2 FQNEAQ (reference sequence). The CDR3 has 13 residues. The DNA for the CDR3 is TGTGCCAGCAGCGGATTAGGGGACGGATCCTCGGATTTT. Amino acid sequence: CASSGLGDGSSDF.

J is TRBJ1-6 and V is TRBV6-2 or TRBV6-3; 8 nucleotides line up with TRBD1. Germline CDR1 MNHEY, CDR2 SVGEGT. With 4 bases clipped from V and 10 bases from J, the junction kept 12 bases outside the gene matches. The CDR3 contains 16 residues. The CDR3 DNA follows: TGTGCCAGCAGTTTCATTACCCAGGGGGCGAGGTCACCCCTCCACTTT. This encodes CASSFITQGARSPLHF.

The V call is TRBV7-9, the J call TRBJ1-1; TRBD1 matches at 8 bases. CDR1 SEHNR and CDR2 FQNEAQ come from the germline V gene (reference sequence). This CDR3 has 16 amino acids. V dropped 8 bases and J dropped 5; count of bases not matched to a gene: 16. CDR3 sequence reads: CASGDLRQGSVTEAFF. In DNA form, the CDR3 reads TGTGCCAGCGGCGACTTGAGACAGGGGAGTGTTACTGAAGCTTTCTTT. Complete variable domain (other parts from reference TRBV7-9 and TRBJ1-1): DTGVSQNPRHKITKRGQNVTFRCDPISEHNRLYWYRQTLGQGPEFLTYFQNEAQLEKSRLLSDRFSAERPKGSFSTLEIQRTEQGDSAMYLCASGDLRQGSVTEAFFGQGTRLTVV.